One and the same sample provided the 32 T cell receptor beta chains below, sequenced in a study of T cell responses to AZD1222 COVID-19 vaccine. TCRdb keeps only in-frame clones here, not all; method: immunoSEQ multiplex PCR. This sample yields around 75,000 clones, of which 70% to 90% are seen a single time; about 13% belongs to the top ten. The specimen comprised peripheral blood, sampled on day 0 of AZD1222 vaccination. These receptor sequences come from an adult in good health.

The rearrangement links TRBV5-6 to TRBJ1-4; D may be TRBD1 (5 bases). V dropped 0 bases and J dropped 7 bases, with 7 bases sitting between them. Germline assignment: CDR1 SGHDT and CDR2 YYEEEE. The length of the CDR3 is 13 residues. The CDR3 loop is CASSLGGTEKLFF. In DNA, the CDR3 is TGTGCCAGCAGCTTGGGGGGGACTGAAAAACTGTTTTTT.

The rearrangement joins TRBV4-3 to TRBJ1-6, with D maybe TRBD1 (5 bases). The CDR3 length is 15 residues. Between the trimmed V and J ends, which lost 3 bases and 7 bases, there was a span of 13 bases. Germline V gene lookup returns CDR1 LGHNA and CDR2 YSLEER. The CDR3 here is CASSQGGVANSPLHF. The CDR3 DNA sequence: TGCGCCAGCAGCCAGGGAGGGGTGGCCAATTCACCCCTCCACTTT.

The J gene is TRBJ1-1, the V gene TRBV6-2 or TRBV6-3; no reliable D call. CDR1 is MNHEY, CDR2 SVGEGT, per germline. With 5 bases removed from V and 0 bases from J, the gap between germline ends came to 10 bases. The CDR3 has 14 residues. This CDR3 is CASSPWQLNTEAFF. CDR3 nucleotides: TGTGCCAGCAGTCCGTGGCAGCTGAACACTGAAGCTTTCTTT.

DNA of the CDR3: TGTGCCGTGGGGACAGACCCTTATGGCTACACCTTC. As protein: CAVGTDPYGYTF. V is TRBV19 and J is TRBJ1-2; 7 bases are a match to TRBD1. This CDR3 is 12 amino acids long. Unmatched junction bases numbered 8, after V lost 11 bases and J lost 5 bases. CDR1 is LNHDA, CDR2 SQIVND, per germline (reference sequence).

The chain carries TRBV7-2 and TRBJ1-2, with D uncertain. Trimming took off 3 bases at V and 5 bases at J, with 10 bases between the two ends. The CDR3 loop spans 13 amino acids. Per the germline V gene, CDR1 is SGHTA and CDR2 is FQGNSA. The CDR3 DNA reads TGTGCCAGCAGCTTGAGTCGTGCGTATGGCTACACCTTC. Its protein is CASSLSRAYGYTF. Full variable domain (outside the CDR3, taken from reference TRBV7-2 and TRBJ1-2): GAGVSQSPSNKVTEKGKDVELRCDPISGHTALYWYRQSLGQGLEFLIYFQGNSAPDKSGLPSDRFSAERTGGSVSTLTIQRTQQEDSAVYLCASSLSRAYGYTFGSGTRLTVV.

V is TRBV7-9 and J is TRBJ2-7; 7 bases are shared with TRBD2. The length of the CDR3 is 15 residues. The junction had 5 bases not matched to a gene; V was cut back by 1 base and J by 2 bases. CDR1 is SEHNR and CDR2 is FQNEAQ in the germline V gene (reference sequence). CDR3 in DNA: TGTGCCAGCAGCTTAGATCGGGCGGGGGCCTACGAGCAGTACTTC. It encodes CASSLDRAGAYEQYF.

J is TRBJ1-4 and V is TRBV18; D may be TRBD1 (5 bases). Germline lookup yields CDR1 KGHSH and CDR2 LQKENI. The V and J ends lost 6 bases and 0 bases respectively, with 14 bases between them. The CDR3 loop spans 16 amino acids. The CDR3 DNA reads TGTGCCAGCTCCCTCGGGACGGTTGCAACTAATGAAAAACTGTTTTTT. It codes for CASSLGTVATNEKLFF.

The V call is TRBV10-1, the J call TRBJ1-6, with a possible D match to TRBD1 (6 bases). Germline V gene lookup returns CDR1 WNHNN and CDR2 SYGVQD (reference sequence). CDR3 length: 14 residues. Trimming took off 6 bases at V and 14 bases at J, with 20 bases between the two ends. This CDR3 is CASRPSRDNVSLHF. CDR3 nucleotide sequence: TGCGCCAGCAGACCTTCCCGGGACAATGTCTCCCTCCACTTT.

The rearrangement links TRBV2 to TRBJ2-7; 9 positions match TRBD1. Germline V gene lookup returns CDR1 SNHLY and CDR2 FYNNEI. V shed 3 bases and J 5 bases; nucleotides not matched to a gene: 8. The CDR3 has 15 residues. CDR3 in DNA: TGTGCCAGCAGTGAGTTTACAGGGGGCGACGACGAGCAGTACTTC. This codes for CASSEFTGGDDEQYF.

This clone was counted a single time. The chain employs TRBV7-3 and TRBJ2-1, with 8 bases fitting TRBD1. The trim removed 3 bases at V and 5 bases at J, leaving 15 bases unmatched. This CDR3 contains 18 residues. Germline values: CDR1 SGHTA, CDR2 FQGTGA. The chain's CDR3 is CASSLGQGAMILDNEQFF. CDR3 sequence (DNA): TGTGCCAGCAGCTTGGGTCAGGGGGCGATGATTCTGGACAATGAGCAGTTCTTC.

The chain combines TRBV27 with TRBJ1-2; tentative D call: TRBD1 (5 bases). The CDR3 runs 14 residues. The ends were cut back, 1 base at V and 6 bases at J, with 12 bases in the middle. Germline-derived CDR1 and CDR2 are MNHEY and SMNVEV (reference sequence). CDR3 bases: TGTGCCAGCAGTTTATTGGCAGGGACGAATGGCTACACCTTC. Protein product: CASSLLAGTNGYTF.

This chain connects TRBV27 to TRBJ2-5; D not resolved. The CDR3 length is 15 residues. Germline V gene data show CDR1 as MNHEY and CDR2 as SMNVEV (reference sequence). V was clipped by 0 bases and J by 2 bases, with 10 bases between them. For the CDR3, the DNA is TGTGCCAGCAGTTTATCCCACGGCAGTCAAGAGACCCAGTACTTC. Protein sequence: CASSLSHGSQETQYF.

The chain has TRBV25-1 and TRBJ2-7, with 8 bases that match TRBD1. The CDR3 totals 16 residues. The germline CDR1 and CDR2 sequences are MGHDK and SYGVNS. Trimming took 4 bases from V and 2 from J; bases not matched to a gene: 10. In nucleotides, the CDR3 is TGTGCCAGCAGTGGCCAGCCGGGACAGGAAACCTACGAGCAGTACTTC. This encodes CASSGQPGQETYEQYF.

This clone occurred a few times. The chain joins TRBV27 to TRBJ2-2; D call uncertain. Germline CDR1 MNHEY, CDR2 SMNVEV (reference sequence). V was shortened by 3 bases and J by 5 bases, with 13 bases between the two germline ends. This CDR3 contains 15 residues. The CDR3 bases are TGTGCCAGCAGTTTCCGGCCGGTAGGGACCGGGGAGCTGTTTTTT. As protein: CASSFRPVGTGELFF.

The genes are TRBV9 and TRBJ1-4, with no clear D. Trimming took 3 bases from V and 4 from J, leaving 10 bases between them. The CDR3 loop spans 14 amino acids. Germline V gene data show CDR1 as SGDLS and CDR2 as YYNGEE. The CDR3 region has the DNA TGTGCCAGCAGCGAGACACCACATAATGAAAAACTGTTTTTT. It yields the protein CASSETPHNEKLFF.

The gene calls are TRBV4-1 and TRBJ1-2, with D unclear. The CDR3 spans 15 residues. The germline V gene encodes CDR1 MGHRA and CDR2 YSYEKL. V dropped 4 bases and J dropped 4 bases, with 16 bases sitting between them. CDR3 loop: CASSPTPTDIYGYTF. The CDR3 coding sequence is TGCGCCAGCAGCCCAACCCCCACGGATATCTATGGCTACACCTTC.

The chain combines TRBV3-1 (or the pseudogene TRBV3-2) with TRBJ2-7, with TRBD2 matching 15 bases. V dropped 5 bases and J dropped 7; count of bases not matched to a gene: 9. Germline-derived CDR1 and CDR2 are LGHDT and YNNKEL (reference sequence). The CDR3 length is 16 residues. This CDR3 is CASSSRTSGGAAEQYF. DNA for the CDR3: TGTGCCAGCAGCTCCCGGACTAGCGGGGGGGCAGCGGAGCAGTACTTC.

The chain links TRBV6-5 to TRBJ1-4, with a possible D match to TRBD1 (6 bases). The V gene lost 5 bases and the J gene lost 8 bases, with 15 bases spanning the gap. Germline-derived CDR1 and CDR2 are MNHEY and SVGAGI. The CDR3 loop spans 14 amino acids. The DNA of the CDR3 is TGTGCCAGCAGTCCTACAGGGCTAAGCGAAAAACTGTTTTTT. Amino acid sequence: CASSPTGLSEKLFF.

The chain is built from TRBV9 and TRBJ1-3; D remains ambiguous. The CDR3 has 14 residues. The ends were cut back, 4 bases at V and 4 bases at J, with 12 bases in the middle. Germline-derived CDR1 and CDR2 are SGDLS and YYNGEE. CDR3 in amino acids: CASSSVVSGNTIYF. The CDR3 coding sequence is TGTGCCAGCAGCTCGGTGGTTTCCGGAAACACCATATATTTT.

CDR3 loop: CSASKGRGDEQFF. The CDR3 DNA reads as TGCAGTGCTAGTAAGGGGCGCGGCGATGAGCAGTTCTTC. The rearrangement joins TRBV20-1 to TRBJ2-1, with TRBD1 as a possible D gene (5 bases). The CDR3 totals 13 residues. Between the trimmed V and J ends, which lost 3 bases and 8 bases, there was a span of 14 bases. Germline loops: CDR1 DFQATT, CDR2 SNEGSKA (reference sequence).

This clone was recorded a few times. CDR3 nucleotides: TGTGCCAGCGGCGGACAGGGACGGAAAAACTATGGCTACACCTTC. Amino acid sequence: CASGGQGRKNYGYTF. This chain links TRBV13 with TRBJ1-2, with 8 bases fitting TRBD1. Germline CDR1 PRHDT, CDR2 FYEKMQ (reference sequence). Trimming cost V 8 bases and J 2 bases; bases outside gene matches: 10. The CDR3 is 15 residues long.

This clone was detected a few times. J is TRBJ1-4 and V is TRBV5-8; D possibly corresponds to TRBD1 (5 bases). The CDR3 consists of 17 residues. V was cut by 0 bases and J by 5 bases, with 17 bases left in between. Per germline, CDR1 SGHTS and CDR2 YDEGEE. CDR3 DNA sequence: TGTGCCAGCAGCTTGGGAGGGACCGCCGGGATCAATGAAAAACTGTTTTTT. Translation gives CASSLGGTAGINEKLFF.

The rearrangement joins TRBV9 to TRBJ1-1; no reliable D call. Trimming took 0 bases from V and 4 from J, leaving 10 bases between them. CDR3 size: 14 residues. Looked up from germline, CDR1 is SGDLS and CDR2 is YYNGEE. CDR3 loop: CASSVASTITEAFF. The CDR3 nucleotides are TGTGCCAGCAGCGTAGCTTCCACTATCACTGAAGCTTTCTTT. The variable domain in full, completed from reference TRBV9 and TRBJ1-1, reads DSGVTQTPKHLITATGQRVTLRCSPRSGDLSVYWYQQSLDQGLQFLIQYYNGEERAKGNILERFSAQQFPDLHSELNLSSLELGDSALYFCASSVASTITEAFFGQGTRLTVV.

This clone was observed a few times. The chain has TRBV6-5 and TRBJ1-4; TRBD1 agrees at 8 bases. The V and J ends lost 6 bases and 8 bases, in that order; junction bases with no gene match: 8. Germline V gene data show CDR1 as MNHEY and CDR2 as SVGAGI. The CDR3 extends over 14 amino acids. The CDR3, as DNA: TGTGCCAGCAGCCCGACAGGGGTGGTCGAAAAACTGTTTTTT. Protein sequence: CASSPTGVVEKLFF.

The genes are TRBV27 and TRBJ2-3, with a tentative D call TRBD1 (5 bases). This CDR3 comprises 15 residues. V dropped 11 bases and J dropped 0 bases, with 18 bases sitting between them. Germline loops: CDR1 MNHEY, CDR2 SMNVEV (reference sequence). The CDR3 reads CAPSLSKGSTDTQYF. CDR3 DNA: TGTGCCCCTTCTCTTAGCAAGGGGAGCACAGATACGCAGTATTTT.

V and J are TRBV19 and TRBJ1-4; the D gene is possibly TRBD1 (5 bases). This CDR3 is built from 16 residues. Trimming pared 6 bases from V and 6 bases from J, leaving 20 bases between. The germline V gene has CDR1 LNHDA and CDR2 SQIVND (reference sequence). The CDR3 nucleotides are TGTGCCAGTAGAAAGGGAGGTATGGGGCGATATGAAAAACTGTTTTTT. This encodes CASRKGGMGRYEKLFF. Combining the CDR3 with reference TRBV19 and TRBJ1-4 gives the whole variable domain DGGITQSPKYLFRKEGQNVTLSCEQNLNHDAMYWYRQDPGQGLRLIYYSQIVNDFQKGDIAEGYSVSREKKESFPLTVTSAQKNPTAFYLCASRKGGMGRYEKLFFGSGTQLSVL.

The CDR3 DNA reads as TGTGCCAGCAGCTCCTCCAGAGGAGCGGGGGGGTTCAATGAGCAGTTCTTC. Its protein is CASSSSRGAGGFNEQFF. V and J are TRBV9 and TRBJ2-1; TRBD2 aligns across 10 bases. CDR1 and CDR2 from the germline V gene are SGDLS and YYNGEE. The V gene end was trimmed by 4 bases and the J gene end by 6 bases; junction bases not matched to a gene: 13. CDR3 length equals 17 residues.

The rearrangement uses TRBV7-9 and TRBJ1-4, with D hard to call. The germline V and J ends were trimmed by 3 bases and 0 bases, with 11 bases remaining between them. This CDR3 region has 16 residues. Germline assignment: CDR1 SEHNR and CDR2 FQNEAQ (reference sequence). The CDR3 loop is CASSFRDTSTNEKLFF. Here the CDR3 DNA reads TGTGCCAGCAGCTTTCGAGACACCTCAACTAATGAAAAACTGTTTTTT. Supplemented by reference TRBV7-9 and TRBJ1-4, the full variable domain reads DTGVSQNPRHKITKRGQNVTFRCDPISEHNRLYWYRQTLGQGPEFLTYFQNEAQLEKSRLLSDRFSAERPKGSFSTLEIQRTEQGDSAMYLCASSFRDTSTNEKLFFGSGTQLSVL.

The chain combines TRBV19 with TRBJ1-1; a weak D match, TRBD1 (5 bases). V lost 3 bases and J 1 base, leaving 15 bases between the germline ends. Germline CDR1 and CDR2: LNHDA and SQIVND (reference sequence). The CDR3 consists of 16 residues. The CDR3 sequence is CASSIWGRRSNTEAFF. CDR3 coding DNA: TGTGCCAGTAGTATTTGGGGACGGCGGTCGAACACTGAAGCTTTCTTT.

CDR3 nucleotide sequence: TGCAGCGATGGGACAGTACGGGATACGCAGTATTTT. It specifies CSDGTVRDTQYF. V gene TRBV29-1 combines with J gene TRBJ2-3; TRBD1 aligns across 7 bases. CDR3 size: 12 residues. V lost 7 bases and J lost 6; bases outside the gene matches: 7. Germline V gene lookup returns CDR1 SQVTM and CDR2 ANQGSEA.

V and J are TRBV7-9 and TRBJ2-3, with D uncertain. CDR3 length equals 15 residues. Trimming took off 5 bases at V and 3 bases at J, with 15 bases between the two ends. The germline V gene has CDR1 SEHNR and CDR2 FQNEAQ (reference sequence). The CDR3 is CASSHGNEATDTQYF. The CDR3 DNA follows: TGTGCCAGCAGCCACGGTAACGAGGCGACAGATACGCAGTATTTT.

This chain connects TRBV11-2 to TRBJ1-2; D ambiguous. Germline V gene sequence: CDR1 SGHAT, CDR2 FQNNGV. The V and J ends lost 4 bases and 0 bases respectively, with 9 bases between them. The CDR3 covers 14 residues. CDR3 DNA sequence: TGTGCCAGCAGCTCCGCGGCCCCTAACTATGGCTACACCTTC. It yields the protein CASSSAAPNYGYTF.